This T cell receptor (beta chain) was recovered during a study of cytomegalovirus exposure and HLA in healthy donors. Whole-study results and caveats: TCR beta chain V- and J-gene trimming was linked, in a later analysis, to a missense variant in DCLRE1C.

Germline values: CDR1 KGHSH, CDR2 LQKENI. CDR3 length: 14 amino acids. Trimming removed 2 bases from V and 1 base from J, with 8 bases in between. In the PCR, 60 Vbeta and 13 Jbeta primers were used. The data were produced by immunoSEQ multiplex PCR, yet TCRdb's version contains in-frame clones alone and is incomplete. Of under 150,000 clones in the sample, roughly 85% were seen once. This clone is a singleton in its sample. Its antigen is still unknown. The chain couples TRBV18 to TRBJ1-1; TRBD1 is a possible D gene (6 bases). The sequenced sample consisted of PBMCs. This TCR was recovered from a woman younger than 45 in good health and CMV-seropositive. In nucleotides, the CDR3 is TGTGCCAGCTCACCATCGACAGGGAACACTGAAGCTTTCTTT. It yields the protein CASSPSTGNTEAFF.